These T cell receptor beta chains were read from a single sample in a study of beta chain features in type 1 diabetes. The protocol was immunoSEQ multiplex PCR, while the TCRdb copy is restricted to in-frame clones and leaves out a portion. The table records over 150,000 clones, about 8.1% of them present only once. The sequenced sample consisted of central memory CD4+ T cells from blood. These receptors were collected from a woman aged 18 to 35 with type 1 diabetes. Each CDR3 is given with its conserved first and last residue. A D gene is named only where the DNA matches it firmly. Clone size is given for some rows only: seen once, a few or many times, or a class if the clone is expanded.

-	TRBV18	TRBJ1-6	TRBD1	TGTGCCAGCTCCCTTCGGACAGGGGAGGGTTCACCCCTCCACTTT	CASSLRTGEGSPLHF
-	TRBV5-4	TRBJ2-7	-	TGTGCCAGCACCCCTGGTACAGGGTCCTACGAGCAGTACTTC	CASTPGTGSYEQYF
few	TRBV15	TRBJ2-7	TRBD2	TGTGCCACCAGCAGAGGCGGGGGACCCTACGAGCAGTACTTC	CATSRGGGPYEQYF
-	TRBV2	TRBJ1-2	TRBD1	TGTGCCAGCAGACCCGGACAGGGGGGCTACACCTTC	CASRPGQGGYTF
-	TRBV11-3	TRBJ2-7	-	TGTGCCAGCAGCTTGGTGCAGGTACTCACCTACGAGCAGTACTTC	CASSLVQVLTYEQYF
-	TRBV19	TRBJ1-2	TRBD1	TGTGCCAGTAGCATCACAGGGGTAAATGGCTACACCTTC	CASSITGVNGYTF
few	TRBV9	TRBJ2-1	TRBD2	TGTGCCAGCAGCGAGCTAGCGGGAGGGGGTGTGCATGAGCAGTTCTTC	CASSELAGGGVHEQFF
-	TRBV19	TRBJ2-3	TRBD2	TGTGCCAGTAGTACGAGACTAGCGGGGTTCCGAGATACGCAGTATTTT	CASSTRLAGFRDTQYF
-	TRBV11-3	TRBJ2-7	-	TGTGCCAGCAGCTTGACACCCTCCTACGAGCAGTACTTC	CASSLTPSYEQYF
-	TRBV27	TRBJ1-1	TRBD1	TGTGCCAGCCGCACCGCCGACAGGGACGCTTTCTTT	CASRTADRDAFF
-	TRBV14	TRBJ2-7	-	TGTGCCAGCAGCCCTCGGACAGACTCCTACGAGCAGTACTTC	CASSPRTDSYEQYF
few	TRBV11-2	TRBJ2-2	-	TGTGCCAGCAGCTACGTTCATGGGAGGACCGGGGAGCTGTTTTTT	CASSYVHGRTGELFF
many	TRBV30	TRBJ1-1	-	TGTGCCTGGGTCCCAGGGTACACTGAAGCTTTCTTT	CAWVPGYTEAFF
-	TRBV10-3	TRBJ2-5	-	TGTGCCATCTCCCCAGGGGACGGGCAAGAGACCCAGTACTTC	CAISPGDGQETQYF
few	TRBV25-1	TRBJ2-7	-	TGTGCCAGCAGTGAAAGAGACGGGCGCGGACACCGCTCCTACGAGCAGTACTTC	CASSERDGRGHRSYEQYF
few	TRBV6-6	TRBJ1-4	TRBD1	TGTGCCAGCAGTACCGGGGACAGGAGCCAACTGTTTTTT	CASSTGDRSQLFF
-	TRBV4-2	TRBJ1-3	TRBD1	TGTGCCAGCAGCCAACCCGCAGGGGGCTCTGGAAACACCATATATTTT	CASSQPAGGSGNTIYF
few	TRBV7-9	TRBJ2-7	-	TGTGCCATCCAAAGCGCTGCTGTCGGCGAGCAGTACTTC	CAIQSAAVGEQYF
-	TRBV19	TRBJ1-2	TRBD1	TGTGCCAGCGGTCTCGGACAGGGGGTCCCCTTCAACTATGGCTACACCTTC	CASGLGQGVPFNYGYTF
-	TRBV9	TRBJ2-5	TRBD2	TGTGCCAGCAGCACCCTAGCGGGGGGCGGGGAGACCCAGTACTTC	CASSTLAGGGETQYF
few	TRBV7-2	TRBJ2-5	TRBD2	TGTGCCAGCAGCTTCGGGACTAGCGGGAGGGAGACCCAGTACTTC	CASSFGTSGRETQYF
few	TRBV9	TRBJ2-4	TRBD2	TGTGCCGCGCACCCCGGGGGACTAAACGGCAAGTACTTC	CAAHPGGLNGKYF
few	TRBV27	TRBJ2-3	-	TGTGCCAGCAGTTTAGAGAACACAGATACGCAGTATTTT	CASSLENTDTQYF
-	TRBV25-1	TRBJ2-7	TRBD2	TGTGCCAGCAAGCCTAGCGGGGGGTACGAGCAGTACTTC	CASKPSGGYEQYF
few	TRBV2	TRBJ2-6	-	TGTGCCAGCAGAGAACGGGACTCTGGGGCCAACGTCCTGACTTTC	CASRERDSGANVLTF
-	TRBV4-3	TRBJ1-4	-	TGCGCCAGCAGCCAAGACGGCAGGGAGGCGACTAATGAAAAACTGTTTTTT	CASSQDGREATNEKLFF
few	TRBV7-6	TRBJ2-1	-	TGTGCCAGCACTTCAAGGCTAGACAATGAGCAGTTCTTC	CASTSRLDNEQFF
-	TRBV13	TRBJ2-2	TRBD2	TGTGCCAGCAGCTTGTTGGGCCGGACCGGGACTAGGGACACCGGGGAGCTGTTTTTT	CASSLLGRTGTRDTGELFF
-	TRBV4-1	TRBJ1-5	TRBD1	TGCGCCAGCAGCCAAGTCCGACAGGGGATTCAGCCCCAGCATTTT	CASSQVRQGIQPQHF
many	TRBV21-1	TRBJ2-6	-	TGTGCCAGCACCCGAGGGGACAGTCACTCTGGGGCCAACGTCCTGACTTTC	CASTRGDSHSGANVLTF
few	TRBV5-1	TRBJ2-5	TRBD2	TGCGCCAGCAGCTTGGCCGCGGGGGAGGAGACCCAGTACTTC	CASSLAAGEETQYF
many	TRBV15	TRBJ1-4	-	TGTGCCACCAGCAACCAAAAGGCGGCTGAAAAACTGTTTTTT	CATSNQKAAEKLFF
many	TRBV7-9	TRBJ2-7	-	TGTGCCAGCAGCTTAGGTCAGGGGACCTACGAGCAGTACTTC	CASSLGQGTYEQYF
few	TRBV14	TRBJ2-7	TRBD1	TGTGCCAGCAGCCAAGAAGAGTGGGACAGGGCCTACGAGCAGTACTTC	CASSQEEWDRAYEQYF
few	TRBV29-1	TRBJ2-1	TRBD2	TGCAGCGTGGCACCGGGACTAGCGGGAAACAATGAGCAGTTCTTC	CSVAPGLAGNNEQFF
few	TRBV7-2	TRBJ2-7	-	TGCGCCAGCAGCCCGGCCGGGACACGTAGCTCCTACGAGCAGTACTTC	CASSPAGTRSSYEQYF
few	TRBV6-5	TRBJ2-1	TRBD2	TGTGCCAGCAGCCCGCCGGGAGGACACAATGAGCAGTTCTTC	CASSPPGGHNEQFF
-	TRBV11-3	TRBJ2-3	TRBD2	TGTGCCAGCAGCTTAGAGGGACTAGGTGCAGATACGCAGTATTTT	CASSLEGLGADTQYF
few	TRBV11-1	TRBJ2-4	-	TGTGCCAGCAGCACCCCGGACAGACTAGCCAAAAACATTCAGTACTTC	CASSTPDRLAKNIQYF
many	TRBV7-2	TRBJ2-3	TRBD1	TGTGCCAGCAGTCTCGGACAGGTGGTGGATACGCAGTATTTT	CASSLGQVVDTQYF
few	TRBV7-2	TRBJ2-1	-	TGTGCCAGCAGCTACGGTGCGGGGGCCCTCAGCTCCTACAATGAGCAGTTCTTC	CASSYGAGALSSYNEQFF
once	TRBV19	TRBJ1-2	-	TGTGCCAGTAACGCGGAAAACTATGGCTACACCTTC	CASNAENYGYTF